This T cell receptor beta chain derives from a study of molecular identifiers for immune sequencing clone quantification (dated by TCRdb to 2016 to 2018). Notes on the research overall: For a replicate experiment, the RNA from either 20,000 or 100,000 naive CD8 T cells was divided into five aliquots, and four of those aliquots went on to sequencing. CD8 T cells were used in a methods study to benchmark molecular-identifier clustering-based TCR repertoire sequencing (MIDCIRS) and TCR RNA copy counting. Here is what the overall study found, with its caveats: When barcode sub-clustering was left out, chimeric consensus sequences inflated TCR diversity, with chimeras reaching as high as 47%. Even against a background of around 950,000 naive CD8 T cells, spiked-in Jurkat TCR RNA amounting to a single cell's worth was reported to be detectable. In CMV-specific effector cells, clones with more than 20 RNA copies accounted for over 98% of molecules, whereas in naive cells such clones accounted for under 1%. Identical TCR molecules sharing a barcode could cause highly expanded clone sizes to be underestimated. Naive libraries contained spiked-in Jurkat TCR RNA (approximately nine copies' worth), which is not part of the donor repertoire. Modeling gave about three recovered TCR RNA copies per cell versus about 10 by digital PCR, implying 25% to 30% capture efficiency.

Libraries of naive CD8 T cells were built from about 19,000 to 1,100,000 sorted cells, with 10%, 30% or 50% of the purified RNA used. Naive CD8 T cells were FACS-sorted as CD8+CD4-CCR7+CD45RA+ on a BD FACSAria II into RLT Plus buffer. To test detection sensitivity, Jurkat RNA equivalent to over 8 TCR copies was spiked into samples of about 20,000-1,100,000 naive CD8 T cells. CD8 T cells were enriched using RosetteSep CD8+ T Cell Enrichment Cocktail and Ficoll-Paque, and the enriched cells then underwent ACK red cell lysis. This clonotype was picked up many times. Its target antigen remains unknown. The sample holds no much larger clone one base away, and base qualities are not on file. Library preparation employed PCR. Data came from an Illumina HiSeq 4000. Bulk TCR libraries were prepared as previously described, using TCR primers listed in Table S5. Purification of total RNA was performed with the Qiagen AllPrep DNA/RNA kit. Before any analysis, reads coming from multiple sequencing runs of the same library were combined into one pool. The authors' analysis ran thus. Only reads with exact TCR constant sequence were kept, trimmed to 150 nt, and grouped by their 12-nt molecular barcodes. Reads inside each barcode group were sub-clustered using a 15% Levenshtein threshold, and a quality-weighted consensus sequence was constructed for each RNA molecule. Non-functional sequences were excluded, and lower-count sequences lying one edit away from another sequence were also excluded. On the basis of fitting two negative binomial distributions, barcode sub-clusters with fewer than 20% of the maximum read count were discarded. TCRdb itself trimmed the public reads at Q25 with fastp, ran MiXCR and retained productive beta chains. Each CDR3 protein appears once, grouped with its most common genes and DNA. The V and J calls reflect TCRdb's pipeline rather than the authors' work. Counted in this sample were about 640,000 distinct CDR3 sequences; roughly 21% of them appeared once. Of the sample, around 0.86% falls within the top ten clones.

Between the V and J ends, shortened by 6 bases and 3 bases respectively, the junction contains 13 bases. The CDR3 has 13 amino acids, counting the end cysteine and phenylalanine. The DNA shown is the 39-base CDR3, in frame from base 1. Via the germline V gene (reference sequence), CDR1 is DFQATT and CDR2 SNEGSKA. The TCR sequence derives from a human donor in good health. Some libraries in this study had Jurkat cell RNA spiked in. In this chain, TRBV20-1 is recombined with TRBJ2-3; TRBD2 is a weak D gene call, 6 bases matching. The sample taken for sequencing was naive CD8+ T cells from blood, with Jurkat cell RNA spiked in. Interpreted using the paper, the cell subset or site label stands for: FACS-sorted CD8+CD4-CCR7+CD45RA+ naive T cells. The DNA sequence is TGCAGTGCCGGATTAGGAGGGACAGATACGCAGTATTTT. The encoded protein is CSAGLGGTDTQYF.